Given below is one T cell receptor beta chain in context. What it recognizes is unknown. Trimming took off 1 base at V and 5 bases at J, with 14 bases between the two ends. Per germline, CDR1 LNHNV and CDR2 YYDKDF (reference sequence). The CDR3 totals 15 residues. The data originate from a study of graft-versus-host responses after intestinal transplantation. For the study at large: Recipients underwent multivisceral, liver-intestinal, or isolated intestinal transplants. The recipients all started with anti-thymocyte globulin induction and then took tacrolimus and steroids for roughly 3 years.

TCRdb keeps only in-frame clones here, not all; method: immunoSEQ multiplex PCR. Here the sample spans 55,000 to 85,000 clones, around 89% being singletons. Whole-study results and caveats: GvH clones turned up in recipient marrow; some had shown up first in ileum or blood.

The chain combines TRBV15 with TRBJ2-5; TRBD2 might be the D (6 bases). The receptor's source is a human donor who received an intestinal transplant. This material consisted of unstimulated CD8+ T cells sorted from spleen or lymph node cells, taken before intestinal transplant. The CDR3 loop is CATSRVARGGETQYF. CDR3 bases: TGTGCCACCAGCAGAGTGGCGCGGGGCGGGGAGACCCAGTACTTC.